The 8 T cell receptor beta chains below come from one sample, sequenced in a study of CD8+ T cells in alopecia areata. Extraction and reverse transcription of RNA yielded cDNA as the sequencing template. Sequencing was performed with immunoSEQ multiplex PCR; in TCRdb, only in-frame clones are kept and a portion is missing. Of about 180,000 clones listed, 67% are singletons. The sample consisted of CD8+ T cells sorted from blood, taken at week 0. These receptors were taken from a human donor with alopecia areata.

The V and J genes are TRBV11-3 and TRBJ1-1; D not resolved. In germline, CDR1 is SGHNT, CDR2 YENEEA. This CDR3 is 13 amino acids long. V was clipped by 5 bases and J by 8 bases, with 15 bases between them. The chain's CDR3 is CASSLGPSSEAFF. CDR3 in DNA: TGTGCCAGCAGCCTAGGACCATCATCCGAAGCTTTCTTT.

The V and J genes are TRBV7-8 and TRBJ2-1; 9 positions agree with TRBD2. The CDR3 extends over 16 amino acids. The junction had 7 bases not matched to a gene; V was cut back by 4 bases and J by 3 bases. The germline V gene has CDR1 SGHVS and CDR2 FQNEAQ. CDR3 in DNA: TGTGCCAGCAGCTCCGCATCTAGCGGGGACTACAATGAGCAGTTCTTC. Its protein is CASSSASSGDYNEQFF.

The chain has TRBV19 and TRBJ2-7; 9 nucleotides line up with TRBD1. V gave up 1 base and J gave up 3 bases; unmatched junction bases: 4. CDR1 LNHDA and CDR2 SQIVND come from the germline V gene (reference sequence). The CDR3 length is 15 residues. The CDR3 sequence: CASSIGQGGLYEQYF. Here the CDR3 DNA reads TGTGCCAGTAGTATAGGACAGGGGGGGCTCTACGAGCAGTACTTC.

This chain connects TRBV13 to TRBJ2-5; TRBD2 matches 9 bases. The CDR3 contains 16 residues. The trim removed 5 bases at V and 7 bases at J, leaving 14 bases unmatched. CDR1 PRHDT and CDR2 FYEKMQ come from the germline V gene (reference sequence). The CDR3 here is CASSQGLAEDRWTQYF. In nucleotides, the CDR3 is TGTGCCAGCAGCCAGGGACTAGCAGAAGATAGGTGGACCCAGTACTTC.

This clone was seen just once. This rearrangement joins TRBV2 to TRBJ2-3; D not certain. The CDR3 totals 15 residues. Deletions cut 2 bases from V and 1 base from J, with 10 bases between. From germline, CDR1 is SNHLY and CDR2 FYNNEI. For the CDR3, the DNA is TGTGCCAGCAGTGAACCAGTCTCGCGCACAGATACGCAGTATTTT. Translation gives CASSEPVSRTDTQYF.

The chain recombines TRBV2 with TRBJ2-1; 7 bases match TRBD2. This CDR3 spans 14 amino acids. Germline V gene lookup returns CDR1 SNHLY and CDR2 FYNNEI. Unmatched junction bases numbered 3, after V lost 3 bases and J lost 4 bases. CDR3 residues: CASSDGGGYNEQFF. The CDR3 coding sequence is TGTGCCAGCAGTGACGGCGGGGGATACAATGAGCAGTTCTTC.

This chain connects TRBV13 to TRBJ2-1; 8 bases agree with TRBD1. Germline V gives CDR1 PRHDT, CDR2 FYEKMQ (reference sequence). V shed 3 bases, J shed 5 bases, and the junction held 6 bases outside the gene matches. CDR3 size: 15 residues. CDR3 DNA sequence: TGTGCCAGCAGCTTTCCGACAGGGGACCACAATGAGCAGTTCTTC. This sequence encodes CASSFPTGDHNEQFF.

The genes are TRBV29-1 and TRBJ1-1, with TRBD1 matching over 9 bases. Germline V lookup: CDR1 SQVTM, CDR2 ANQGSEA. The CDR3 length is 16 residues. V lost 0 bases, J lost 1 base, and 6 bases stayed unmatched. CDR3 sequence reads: CSVEEEDRGANTEAFF. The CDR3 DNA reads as TGCAGCGTTGAAGAGGAAGACAGGGGGGCGAACACTGAAGCTTTCTTT. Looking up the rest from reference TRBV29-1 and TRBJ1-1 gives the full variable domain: SAVISQKPSRDICQRGTSLTIQCQVDSQVTMMFWYRQQPGQSLTLIATANQGSEATYESGFVIDKFPISRPNLTFSTLTVSNMSPEDSSIYLCSVEEEDRGANTEAFFGQGTRLTVV.